This TCR beta chain was observed in a study of control samples from healthy donors and cancer patients. The protocol was immunoSEQ multiplex PCR, while the TCRdb copy is restricted to in-frame clones and leaves out a portion. The data contain more than 95,000 clones, more than 75% of them singletons. The CDR3 consists of 17 residues. V was clipped by 6 bases and J by 0 bases, with 21 bases between them. Germline-derived CDR1 and CDR2 are SQVTM and ANQGSEA. The source of this sequence is a man aged 55 to 70 in good health. Sequenced: blood. The J gene is TRBJ1-3, the V gene TRBV29-1, with D perhaps matching TRBD1 (6 bases). CDR3 residues: CSVVGGVEVGSGNTIYF. The CDR3 nucleotides read TGCAGCGTGGTAGGGGGGGTTGAAGTGGGCTCTGGAAACACCATATATTTT. The complete variable domain, with remaining parts taken from reference TRBV29-1 and TRBJ1-3, reads SAVISQKPSRDICQRGTSLTIQCQVDSQVTMMFWYRQQPGQSLTLIATANQGSEATYESGFVIDKFPISRPNLTFSTLTVSNMSPEDSSIYLCSVVGGVEVGSGNTIYFGEGSWLTVV.